Below, 18 T cell receptor beta chains from the same sample are listed, as sequenced in a study of blood T cells in healthy people across ages. Through a sample-barcoded 5' primer and a J-beta primer mix, a second PCR was run for roughly 6 to 12 cycles. MiXCR was run by TCRdb on the 5' RACE reads, yielding one entry per CDR3 protein. This sample has 650,000 or so distinct CDR3 sequences, with over 40% found just once. Sample: blood. Receptors originate from a woman older than 75 in good health.

In this sample, this clonotype turned up a few times. The chain is built from TRBV13 and TRBJ2-7, with 11 bases fitting TRBD2. Trimming removed 3 bases from V and 5 bases from J; junction bases left unmatched: 6. Germline lookup yields CDR1 PRHDT and CDR2 FYEKMQ (reference sequence). This CDR3 has 15 amino acids. The chain's CDR3 is CASSFLSGRADEQYF. As DNA, the CDR3 is TGTGCCAGCAGCTTCCTTAGCGGGAGGGCCGACGAGCAGTACTTC.

In DNA form, the CDR3 reads TGCAGTGCTCAAACAGGGGGCGCGAATGAAAAACTGTTTTTT. Its translation is CSAQTGGANEKLFF. V usage is TRBV20-1 and J usage is TRBJ1-4; TRBD1 matches at 9 bases. There are 14 residues in the CDR3. Germline V CDR1 and CDR2: DFQATT, SNEGSKA (reference sequence). V was clipped by 5 bases and J by 5 bases; unmatched bases: 6.

The chain employs TRBV15 and TRBJ1-2, with D uncertain. Trimming shortened V by 1 base and J by 3 bases, and 6 bases separated the two germline ends. The V gene's germline CDR1 is LNHNV and CDR2 YYDKDF (reference sequence). The CDR3 is made up of 13 amino acids. The CDR3 spells CATSRGDHYGYTF. CDR3 nucleotides: TGTGCCACCAGCAGAGGAGACCACTATGGCTACACCTTC.

A word on this clonotype: Possible read error: a much larger clone is one base away. J is TRBJ2-3 and V is TRBV29-1; no clear D. The germline CDR1 and CDR2 sequences are SQVTM and ANQGSEA. This CDR3 spans 13 amino acids. The V end was cut by 6 bases, the J end by 3 bases, with 13 bases between. CDR3 sequence reads: CSVQADGTDTQYF. CDR3 nucleotide sequence: TGCAGCGTGCAAGCCGACGGAACAGATACGCAGTATTTT.

This chain connects TRBV12-3 or TRBV12-4 to TRBJ2-5, with a tentative D call TRBD2 (5 bases). The CDR3 contains 14 residues. Trimming stripped 5 bases from V and 5 bases from J, with 15 bases between. The CDR3 sequence: CASSPTGMGETQYF. CDR3 nucleotides: TGTGCCAGCAGTCCGACGGGGATGGGGGAGACCCAGTACTTC.

V gene TRBV7-2 combines with J gene TRBJ2-3, with D possibly matching TRBD1 (5 bases). Looked up from germline, CDR1 is SGHTA and CDR2 is FQGNSA. The CDR3 consists of 16 residues. Trimming took off 5 bases at V and 0 bases at J, with 15 bases between the two ends. The DNA for the CDR3 is TGTGCCAGCAGCCAGGTGGTCAGGGCTAGCACAGATACGCAGTATTTT. This translates into CASSQVVRASTDTQYF.

The chain is built from TRBV4-1 and TRBJ1-3; 8 positions agree with TRBD1. Germline assignment: CDR1 MGHRA and CDR2 YSYEKL. With V trimmed by 3 bases and J by 8 bases, 9 bases remained unmatched. The CDR3 extends over 15 amino acids. Written as DNA, the CDR3 is TGCGCCAGCAGCCAGCCACAGGGGGGAAGAGACACCATATATTTT. Translated, it gives CASSQPQGGRDTIYF.

About this clonotype itself: A much larger clone sits a single nucleotide away, making a read error possible. The rearrangement joins TRBV28 to TRBJ2-5; TRBD2 might be the D (7 bases). The germline gives CDR1 MDHEN, CDR2 SYDVKM. The V and J ends lost 6 bases and 11 bases respectively, with 25 bases between them. The CDR3 is 15 residues long. The CDR3 here is CASRSAGVGDNEQYF. In DNA form, the CDR3 reads TGTGCCAGCAGGAGTGCGGGAGTGGGGGACAATGAGCAGTACTTC.

The table lists this clonotype with many counts. This sequence joins TRBV2 and TRBJ2-3, with 14 bases identical to TRBD2. In germline, CDR1 is SNHLY, CDR2 FYNNEI. Trimming cost V 9 bases and J 2 bases; bases outside gene matches: 7. The CDR3 is made up of 16 amino acids. CDR3 coding DNA: TGTGCCAGTGGGACTAGCGGGAGAGACCACACAGATACGCAGTATTTT. This codes for CASGTSGRDHTDTQYF. The complete variable domain, with remaining parts taken from reference TRBV2 and TRBJ2-3, reads EPEVTQTPSHQVTQMGQEVILRCVPISNHLYFYWYRQILGQKVEFLVSFYNNEISEKSEIFDDQFSVERPDGSNFTLKIRSTKLEDSAMYFCASGTSGRDHTDTQYFGPGTRLTVL.

This clonotype was seen repeatedly, ten times or more. CDR3 in DNA: TGTGCCAGCAGTTCCACAGGGATGCAAGAGACCCAGTACTTC. Translation: CASSSTGMQETQYF. This chain links TRBV27 with TRBJ2-5; perhaps TRBD1 as D (6 bases). This CDR3 has 14 amino acids. V lost 4 bases, J lost 2 bases, and 11 bases lay in between. The V gene's germline CDR1 is MNHEY and CDR2 SMNVEV (reference sequence).

This clonotype was found once. This rearrangement joins TRBV12-3 or TRBV12-4 to TRBJ2-3, with 9 nucleotides matching TRBD1. With V trimmed by 6 bases and J by 2 bases, 3 bases remained unmatched. The CDR3 has 14 amino acids. The CDR3 DNA reads TGTGCCAGCAGCGACAGGGGGTACACAGATACGCAGTATTTT. Its translation: CASSDRGYTDTQYF.

This chain links TRBV20-1 with TRBJ1-6, with unresolved D. CDR1 is DFQATT, CDR2 SNEGSKA, per germline (reference sequence). The V and J ends lost 0 bases and 9 bases respectively, with 15 bases between them. The CDR3 has 15 residues. The CDR3 loop reads CSARDPADLFSPLHF. The DNA for the CDR3 is TGCAGTGCTAGAGATCCCGCCGACTTATTTTCACCCCTCCACTTT.

This clonotype was counted ten times or more. This chain connects TRBV7-2 to TRBJ2-3; D is ambiguous. V was clipped by 7 bases and J by 2 bases, with 4 bases between them. Germline V gene data show CDR1 as SGHTA and CDR2 as FQGNSA. The CDR3 spans 11 residues. CDR3 loop: CASTFTDTQYF. The CDR3 DNA reads as TGTGCCAGCACCTTCACAGATACGCAGTATTTT.

With respect to this clonotype: It may be a read error: a sequence one base away is much more abundant. The chain has TRBV28 and TRBJ2-5; D might be TRBD2 (5 bases). The CDR3 is made up of 12 amino acids. CDR1 and CDR2 from the germline V gene are MDHEN and SYDVKM. Trimming removed 2 bases at V and 11 bases at J, with 12 bases between. The CDR3 here is CASSLGLFEQYF. The CDR3 nucleotides read TGTGCCAGCAGTTTAGGACTCTTTGAGCAGTACTTC.

This chain links TRBV7-3 with TRBJ2-1; TRBD2 aligns across 13 bases. V shed 4 bases, J shed 7 bases, and the junction held 7 bases outside the gene matches. Germline values: CDR1 SGHTA, CDR2 FQGTGA. The CDR3 consists of 16 residues. The CDR3 protein is CASSSGLAGKGNEQFF. The CDR3 bases are TGTGCCAGCAGCTCGGGACTAGCGGGGAAGGGGAATGAGCAGTTCTTC.

In this sample, this clonotype turned up many times. The CDR3 bases are TGTGCCAGCAGCGCGACGGGATACGAGCAGTACTTC. As protein: CASSATGYEQYF. This chain joins TRBV7-2 and TRBJ2-7; weak D call: TRBD2 (5 bases). The V gene's germline CDR1 is SGHTA and CDR2 FQGNSA. V lost 5 bases and J lost 4, with 9 bases in between. This CDR3 has 12 residues.

The table lists this clonotype with a count of one. It may be a read error: a sequence one base away is much more abundant. The chain couples TRBV18 to TRBJ2-3; 12 positions agree with TRBD2. Germline values: CDR1 KGHSH, CDR2 LQKENI. The CDR3 is 17 residues long. V was clipped by 4 bases and J by 8 bases; unmatched bases: 13. CDR3 coding DNA: TGTGCCAGCTCACAAGAGACTAGCGGGAGAGGGGAACGTACGCAGTATTTT. This gives the protein CASSQETSGRGERTQYF.

This clonotype was recorded many times. V gene TRBV9 combines with J gene TRBJ2-1, with D unclear. The CDR3 runs to 14 residues. The ends were cut back, 2 bases at V and 7 bases at J, with 13 bases in the middle. Germline CDR1 is SGDLS and CDR2 is YYNGEE. Here the CDR3 reads CASSVGLDFNEQFF. Written as DNA, the CDR3 is TGTGCCAGCAGCGTCGGGCTAGATTTTAATGAGCAGTTCTTC.